Below are 8 T cell receptor beta chains sequenced from a single sample in a study of identical twins. TCRdb re-analysed the 5' RACE reads in MiXCR, keeping a single row per CDR3 protein. This table has 650,000 to 750,000 distinct CDR3 sequences, around 20% appearing once. These sequences were also reported in another study, on T cells expressing NK-cell markers.

The source material was PBMCs. These receptors were collected from a woman under 30 in good health.

The chain recombines TRBV20-1 with TRBJ2-1; 9 bases align to TRBD2. The V gene's germline CDR1 is DFQATT and CDR2 SNEGSKA (reference sequence). The CDR3 runs to 12 residues. J lost 8 bases, V lost 8 bases, and 7 bases had no gene match. The CDR3 here is CSSSGRTHEQFF. The DNA of the CDR3 is TGCAGTTCCAGCGGGAGGACCCATGAGCAGTTCTTC.

This rearrangement joins TRBV29-1 to TRBJ2-5; D may be TRBD1 or TRBD2 (5 bases each). V lost 3 bases, J lost 8 bases, and 16 bases lay in between. CDR1 is SQVTM, CDR2 ANQGSEA, per germline. This CDR3 has 13 amino acids. DNA of the CDR3: TGCAGCGTTGACGGAGGTTTAGGGGCAACCCAGTACTTC. It yields the protein CSVDGGLGATQYF.

In its sample, this clonotype was seen a few times. This sequence joins TRBV20-1 and TRBJ2-3; 10 bases are shared with TRBD1. The CDR3 length is 14 residues. Trimming cost V 5 bases and J 3 bases; bases outside gene matches: 5. Germline assignment: CDR1 DFQATT and CDR2 SNEGSKA (reference sequence). The CDR3 DNA reads TGCAGTGCTGAGGGGACAGGGGAGACAGATACGCAGTATTTT. Protein product: CSAEGTGETDTQYF.

V gene TRBV6-5 combines with J gene TRBJ1-1; D remains ambiguous. The CDR3 spans 14 residues. V shed 2 bases and J shed 2 bases, with 9 bases lying between them. Germline V gene data show CDR1 as MNHEY and CDR2 as SVGAGI. The CDR3 coding sequence is TGTGCCAGCAGTTACCAAGGCACCAACACTGAAGCTTTCTTT. As protein: CASSYQGTNTEAFF.

This clonotype was counted once. One end of the junction fails to match germline, which may point to a read error. The chain couples TRBV12-3 or TRBV12-4 to TRBJ2-1; 9 nucleotides line up with TRBD2. The CDR3 has 19 amino acids. This CDR3 is CTSSLGIAGATPVDNEQFF. CDR3 DNA: TGTACCAGCAGTTTAGGGATAGCGGGGGCGACCCCAGTCGACAATGAGCAGTTCTTC.

This clonotype has at least ten counts. The genes are TRBV5-1 and TRBJ2-5, with 12 bases lining up with TRBD2. This CDR3 has 15 amino acids. Germline V lookup: CDR1 SGHRS, CDR2 YFSETQ. With 6 bases clipped from V and 2 bases from J, the junction kept 5 bases outside the gene matches. The CDR3, as DNA: TGCGCCAGCACCGACACTAGCGGGGGGCAAGAGACCCAGTACTTC. Translated: CASTDTSGGQETQYF.

This clonotype was seen more than once but under ten times. The chain has TRBV29-1 and TRBJ2-3; maybe TRBD2 (5 bases). Germline-derived CDR1 and CDR2 are SQVTM and ANQGSEA. Deletions cut 5 bases from V and 2 bases from J, with 17 bases between. The CDR3 runs 15 residues. In DNA, the CDR3 is TGCAGCGTTAGCGGTGGGCCCTTTGACACAGATACGCAGTATTTT. Translation: CSVSGGPFDTDTQYF.

At least ten counts were recorded for this clonotype. The V call is TRBV2, the J call TRBJ1-2; tentative D call: TRBD1 (5 bases). Germline V gene data show CDR1 as SNHLY and CDR2 as FYNNEI. The CDR3 is 14 residues long. V was trimmed by 6 bases and J by 2 bases, leaving 13 bases between them. CDR3 bases: TGTGCCAGCAGAGCCGGGACGGAGAACTATGGCTACACCTTC. Protein sequence: CASRAGTENYGYTF.